Listed here are 30 T cell receptor beta chains from one sample, sequenced in a study of blood T cell repertoires in COVID-19. Repertoires were generated with immunoSEQ multiplex PCR, while TCRdb's copy carries only in-frame clones and drops some. This sample carries about 200,000 clones, roughly 82% of them seen once, and the ten largest clones take about 6%. What was sequenced was PBMCs or T cells enriched from blood (not recorded which). These receptors all stem from a man between 40 and 49 years old with acute COVID-19.

This chain joins TRBV7-9 and TRBJ1-6, with D unclear. Germline loops: CDR1 SEHNR, CDR2 FQNEAQ (reference sequence). The CDR3 contains 13 residues. V was trimmed by 5 bases and J by 8 bases, leaving 10 bases between them. CDR3 protein: CASSTDLDSPLHF. CDR3 in DNA: TGTGCCAGCAGCACAGATCTGGATTCACCCCTCCACTTT. The whole variable domain, filled in from reference TRBV7-9 and TRBJ1-6, reads DTGVSQNPRHKITKRGQNVTFRCDPISEHNRLYWYRQTLGQGPEFLTYFQNEAQLEKSRLLSDRFSAERPKGSFSTLEIQRTEQGDSAMYLCASSTDLDSPLHFGNGTRLTVT.

J is TRBJ2-3 and V is TRBV28; 11 bases line up with TRBD2. The germline V gene encodes CDR1 MDHEN and CDR2 SYDVKM. Trimming at V came to 3 bases and at J to 1 base, leaving 9 bases not matched to a gene. The CDR3 has 18 residues. CDR3 sequence reads: CASSFHLTSGDGTDTQYF. The DNA for the CDR3 is TGTGCCAGCAGTTTCCATTTGACTAGCGGGGATGGCACAGATACGCAGTATTTT.

The table lists this clone with a few counts. This rearrangement joins TRBV7-2 to TRBJ2-7; 14 bases line up with TRBD2. Per the germline V gene, CDR1 is SGHTA and CDR2 is FQGNSA. V was pared by 5 bases and J by 4 bases, with 4 bases of the junction left unmatched. The CDR3 sequence is 15 residues long. CDR3 in DNA: TGTGCCAGCAGCCAGGGACTAGCGGGAGTTTACGAGCAGTACTTC. This sequence encodes CASSQGLAGVYEQYF.

The chain carries TRBV3-1 (or the pseudogene TRBV3-2) and TRBJ2-7; 9 bases fit TRBD1. V lost 4 bases to trimming and J lost 3 bases; unmatched junction nucleotides: 7. This CDR3 is built from 15 residues. Germline values: CDR1 LGHDT, CDR2 YNNKEL (reference sequence). The CDR3 nucleotides read TGTGCCAGCAGCCGATCCGGGACAGGGCACTACGAGCAGTACTTC. Protein product: CASSRSGTGHYEQYF.

This chain's CDR3 is CASSQDREEAFF. The CDR3 DNA follows: TGTGCCAGCTCACAAGACAGGGAAGAAGCTTTCTTT. The chain joins TRBV18 to TRBJ1-1; TRBD1 matches 7 bases. This CDR3 region has 12 residues. The germline V gene encodes CDR1 KGHSH and CDR2 LQKENI. V trimming: 4 bases; J trimming: 8 bases; junction bases outside the gene matches: 4.

This clone showed up just a few times. The rearrangement joins TRBV12-5 to TRBJ1-1; no clear D. Per germline, CDR1 LGHNT and CDR2 FRNRAP. V lost 5 bases and J 4 bases, leaving 17 bases between the germline ends. The CDR3 covers 15 residues. Here the CDR3 reads CASGPNSFRGTEAFF. CDR3 nucleotides: TGTGCTAGTGGTCCTAACTCGTTTCGGGGCACTGAAGCTTTCTTT. Full variable domain (rest looked up from reference TRBV12-5 and TRBJ1-1): DARVTQTPRHKVTEMGQEVTMRCQPILGHNTVFWYRQTMMQGLELLAYFRNRAPLDDSGMPKDRFSAEMPDATLATLKIQPSEPRDSAVYFCASGPNSFRGTEAFFGQGTRLTVV.

The chain recombines TRBV7-2 with TRBJ2-5; no firm D call. Trimming left V 1 base short and J 7 bases short, with 7 bases between. The CDR3 extends over 12 amino acids. CDR1 and CDR2 from the germline V gene are SGHTA and FQGNSA. The CDR3, as DNA: TGTGCCAGCAGCTTAGGCCCAGGGACCCAGTACTTC. This gives the protein CASSLGPGTQYF.

The V gene is TRBV16, the J gene TRBJ2-5, with 11 bases that match TRBD1. With V trimmed by 4 bases and J by 3 bases, 10 bases remained unmatched. CDR1 and CDR2 from the germline V gene are KGHSY and FQNENV. This CDR3 is 17 amino acids long. CDR3 region: CASSRRPGQGAKETQYF. For the CDR3, the DNA is TGTGCCAGCAGCCGCCGTCCTGGACAGGGGGCTAAAGAGACCCAGTACTTC.

The chain has TRBV24-1 and TRBJ1-2; no reliable D call. V lost 3 bases to trimming and J lost 4 bases, with 8 bases between them. The germline V gene encodes CDR1 KGHDR and CDR2 SFDVKD. This CDR3 is 13 amino acids long. In DNA form, the CDR3 reads TGTGCCACCAGTGATCCCCTTTCCTATGGCTACACCTTC. This sequence encodes CATSDPLSYGYTF.

This chain uses TRBV27 with TRBJ2-7; no reliable D call. Trimming pared 0 bases from V and 3 bases from J, leaving 6 bases between. Germline-derived CDR1 and CDR2 are MNHEY and SMNVEV (reference sequence). The CDR3 sequence is 13 residues long. The CDR3 sequence is CASSLSGHYEQYF. For the CDR3, the DNA is TGTGCCAGCAGTTTATCGGGCCACTACGAGCAGTACTTC.

This chain joins TRBV11-2 and TRBJ2-3; a weak D match, TRBD2 (5 bases). V shed 2 bases and J shed 0 bases, with 21 bases lying between them. The CDR3 is 19 amino acids. The germline CDR1 and CDR2 sequences are SGHAT and FQNNGV. The CDR3 DNA sequence: TGTGCCAGCAGCTTAAAGCTAGCTCCACGAAAAACTAGCACAGATACGCAGTATTTT. It codes for CASSLKLAPRKTSTDTQYF.

CDR3 sequence: CASSPGLVKSEQFF. The CDR3 DNA is TGTGCCAGCAGCCCGGGACTAGTTAAATCTGAGCAGTTCTTC. The V and J genes are TRBV7-9 and TRBJ2-1; 8 bases are a match to TRBD2. CDR3 length equals 14 residues. The germline V gene has CDR1 SEHNR and CDR2 FQNEAQ (reference sequence). V lost 5 bases, J lost 9 bases, and 9 bases stayed unmatched.

The V call is TRBV5-4, the J call TRBJ1-6; 10 bases map to TRBD1. The CDR3 is 15 amino acids. Germline lookup yields CDR1 SGHNT and CDR2 YYREEE (reference sequence). V shed 4 bases and J 9 bases; nucleotides not matched to a gene: 7. The CDR3 here is CASSPSGDRGSPLHF. The CDR3 coding sequence is TGTGCCAGCAGCCCGTCCGGGGACAGGGGTTCACCCCTCCACTTT.

The chain links TRBV24-1 to TRBJ1-1; 8 nucleotides agree with TRBD1. This CDR3 has 15 residues. V trimming: 6 bases; J trimming: 1 base; junction bases outside the gene matches: 6. Germline-derived CDR1 and CDR2 are KGHDR and SFDVKD. This chain's CDR3 is CATSQTGAGNTEAFF. CDR3 bases: TGTGCCACCAGTCAGACAGGGGCGGGGAACACTGAAGCTTTCTTT.

The chain combines TRBV9 with TRBJ2-1; TRBD2 agrees at 9 bases. Trimming took 0 bases from V and 6 from J; bases not matched to a gene: 13. The length of the CDR3 is 18 residues. Germline V gives CDR1 SGDLS, CDR2 YYNGEE. In nucleotides, the CDR3 is TGTGCCAGCAGCGTAGAAGCGGGAGGCCTGGGCGGGTCCAATGAGCAGTTCTTC. Protein: CASSVEAGGLGGSNEQFF.

The chain has TRBV7-9 and TRBJ2-2; 9 nucleotides align to TRBD1. CDR1 is SEHNR and CDR2 is FQNEAQ in the germline V gene (reference sequence). The CDR3 has 15 residues. V dropped 9 bases and J dropped 6; count of bases not matched to a gene: 11. The CDR3: CARFSPGQGPGELFF. The CDR3 nucleotides are TGTGCCAGATTCTCTCCGGGACAGGGCCCCGGGGAGCTGTTTTTT.

This clone was seen a single time. The chain combines TRBV5-1 with TRBJ2-5, with D perhaps matching TRBD2 (5 bases). Germline lookup yields CDR1 SGHRS and CDR2 YFSETQ. V lost 7 bases, J lost 4 bases, and 17 bases lay in between. This CDR3 is 14 amino acids long. CDR3 residues: CASGGGGPPETQYF. The CDR3 DNA reads TGCGCCAGCGGAGGTGGAGGCCCCCCAGAGACCCAGTACTTC.

The chain is built from TRBV5-1 and TRBJ2-6, with D hard to call. The CDR3 runs to 15 residues. V was shortened by 1 base and J by 0 bases, with 5 bases between the two germline ends. Per the germline V gene, CDR1 is SGHRS and CDR2 is YFSETQ. CDR3 amino acids: CASSLRVSGANVLTF. CDR3 DNA sequence: TGCGCCAGCAGCTTGCGGGTCTCTGGGGCCAACGTCCTGACTTTC. The full variable domain, its missing parts supplied by reference TRBV5-1 and TRBJ2-6, is KAGVTQTPRYLIKTRGQQVTLSCSPISGHRSVSWYQQTPGQGLQFLFEYFSETQRNKGNFPGRFSGRQFSNSRSEMNVSTLELGDSALYLCASSLRVSGANVLTFGAGSRLTVL.

CDR3 bases: TGTGCCTGGAATGGAATACAGAAATCGTCTGAAGCTTTCTTT. Amino acid sequence: CAWNGIQKSSEAFF. V and J are TRBV30 and TRBJ1-1; D uncertain. Trimming took 4 bases from V and 6 from J, leaving 18 bases between them. There are 14 residues in the CDR3. CDR1 and CDR2 (germline): GTSNPN, SVGIG (reference sequence).

This clone was found a few times. V is TRBV2 and J is TRBJ2-7; 9 nucleotides match TRBD2. V was pared by 6 bases and J by 3 bases, with 3 bases of the junction left unmatched. Germline loops: CDR1 SNHLY, CDR2 FYNNEI. CDR3 size: 13 residues. The CDR3 loop reads CASRDSGSYEQYF. DNA for the CDR3: TGTGCCAGCAGGGATAGCGGGAGCTACGAGCAGTACTTC.

The chain carries TRBV3-1 (or the pseudogene TRBV3-2) and TRBJ2-1; D possibly corresponds to TRBD1 (6 bases). The germline gives CDR1 LGHDT, CDR2 YNNKEL (reference sequence). V gave up 3 bases and J gave up 3 bases, with 27 bases separating them. The CDR3 loop spans 20 amino acids. The CDR3 sequence is CASSHRQVHGSNLNYNEQFF. CDR3 DNA sequence: TGTGCCAGCAGCCATCGACAGGTCCACGGGTCCAACCTAAACTACAATGAGCAGTTCTTC.

The CDR3 DNA reads TGTGCCAGCAGTGACGCTGCGACAGTAGCTAACTATGGCTACACCTTC. Amino acids: CASSDAATVANYGYTF. The V call is TRBV2, the J call TRBJ1-2; D might be TRBD1 (5 bases). This CDR3 has 16 residues. Germline CDR1 is SNHLY and CDR2 is FYNNEI. Trimming took 3 bases from V and 0 from J, leaving 14 bases between them.

The genes are TRBV7-3 and TRBJ2-1, with 7 bases aligning to TRBD2. Germline V lookup: CDR1 SGHTA, CDR2 FQGTGA. The CDR3 length is 17 residues. V shed 0 bases, J shed 8 bases, and the junction held 13 bases outside the gene matches. CDR3 DNA: TGTGCCAGCAGCTTAACCACAGGCGGGAGCGGAAGCGATGAGCAGTTCTTC. Its translation is CASSLTTGGSGSDEQFF. Looking up the rest from reference TRBV7-3 and TRBJ2-1 gives the full variable domain: GAGVSQTPSNKVTEKGKYVELRCDPISGHTALYWYRQSLGQGPEFLIYFQGTGAADDSGLPNDRFFAVRPEGSVSTLKIQRTERGDSAVYLCASSLTTGGSGSDEQFFGPGTRLTVL.

The chain uses TRBV19 and TRBJ2-1; perhaps TRBD2 as D (6 bases). CDR1 and CDR2 (germline): LNHDA, SQIVND (reference sequence). The germline V and J ends were trimmed by 2 bases and 3 bases, with 8 bases remaining between them. This CDR3 contains 14 residues. The CDR3 region has the DNA TGTGCCAGTAGTATATTCGGGGGCTACAATGAGCAGTTCTTC. This codes for CASSIFGGYNEQFF.

The V call is TRBV6-6, the J call TRBJ1-2; 7 nucleotides align to TRBD1. V lost 5 bases, J lost 6 bases, and 6 bases stayed unmatched. CDR3 length: 13 amino acids. CDR1 and CDR2 from the germline V gene are MNHNY and SVGAGI (reference sequence). CDR3 sequence reads: CASSPDRVDGYTF. DNA for the CDR3: TGTGCCAGCAGTCCCGACAGGGTCGATGGCTACACCTTC.

The chain uses TRBV19 and TRBJ2-5, with TRBD2 as a possible D gene (5 bases). Between the trimmed V and J ends, which lost 7 bases and 5 bases, there was a span of 14 bases. Germline V gene lookup returns CDR1 LNHDA and CDR2 SQIVND (reference sequence). The CDR3 sequence is 13 residues long. This chain's CDR3 is CASTVAGGETQYF. The CDR3 DNA is TGTGCCAGTACCGTGGCGGGCGGGGAGACCCAGTACTTC.

The chain couples TRBV5-1 to TRBJ2-1; 7 bases fit TRBD2. Trimming at V came to 0 bases and at J to 3 bases, leaving 6 bases not matched to a gene. Germline V gene lookup returns CDR1 SGHRS and CDR2 YFSETQ. The CDR3 consists of 16 residues. CDR3 sequence (DNA): TGCGCCAGCAGCTTGGGGGGTCTAGCGGACTACAATGAGCAGTTCTTC. It specifies CASSLGGLADYNEQFF.

The chain employs TRBV29-1 and TRBJ1-2, with a possible D match to TRBD1 (6 bases). The CDR3 length is 15 residues. V lost 0 bases to trimming and J lost 1 base, with 12 bases between them. Germline V gene lookup returns CDR1 SQVTM and CDR2 ANQGSEA. CDR3 sequence: CSVEEEARGNYGYTF. CDR3 sequence (DNA): TGCAGCGTTGAAGAGGAGGCCAGGGGTAACTATGGCTACACCTTC. Supplemented by reference TRBV29-1 and TRBJ1-2, the full variable domain reads SAVISQKPSRDICQRGTSLTIQCQVDSQVTMMFWYRQQPGQSLTLIATANQGSEATYESGFVIDKFPISRPNLTFSTLTVSNMSPEDSSIYLCSVEEEARGNYGYTFGSGTRLTVV.

V and J are TRBV7-8 and TRBJ2-7; 12 nucleotides agree with TRBD2. V lost 4 bases and J lost 5; bases outside the gene matches: 3. This CDR3 is 14 amino acids long. In germline, CDR1 is SGHVS, CDR2 FQNEAQ. The chain's CDR3 is CASSSRLAGDEQYF. DNA for the CDR3: TGTGCCAGCAGCTCCAGACTAGCGGGAGACGAGCAGTACTTC.

V usage is TRBV5-1 and J usage is TRBJ2-7; 8 nucleotides line up with TRBD1. Germline-derived CDR1 and CDR2 are SGHRS and YFSETQ. This CDR3 has 14 residues. V lost 5 bases, J lost 3 bases, and 7 bases stayed unmatched. CDR3 bases: TGCGCCAGCAGTACCGGGACAGGCTTCTACGAGCAGTACTTC. Translation gives CASSTGTGFYEQYF.